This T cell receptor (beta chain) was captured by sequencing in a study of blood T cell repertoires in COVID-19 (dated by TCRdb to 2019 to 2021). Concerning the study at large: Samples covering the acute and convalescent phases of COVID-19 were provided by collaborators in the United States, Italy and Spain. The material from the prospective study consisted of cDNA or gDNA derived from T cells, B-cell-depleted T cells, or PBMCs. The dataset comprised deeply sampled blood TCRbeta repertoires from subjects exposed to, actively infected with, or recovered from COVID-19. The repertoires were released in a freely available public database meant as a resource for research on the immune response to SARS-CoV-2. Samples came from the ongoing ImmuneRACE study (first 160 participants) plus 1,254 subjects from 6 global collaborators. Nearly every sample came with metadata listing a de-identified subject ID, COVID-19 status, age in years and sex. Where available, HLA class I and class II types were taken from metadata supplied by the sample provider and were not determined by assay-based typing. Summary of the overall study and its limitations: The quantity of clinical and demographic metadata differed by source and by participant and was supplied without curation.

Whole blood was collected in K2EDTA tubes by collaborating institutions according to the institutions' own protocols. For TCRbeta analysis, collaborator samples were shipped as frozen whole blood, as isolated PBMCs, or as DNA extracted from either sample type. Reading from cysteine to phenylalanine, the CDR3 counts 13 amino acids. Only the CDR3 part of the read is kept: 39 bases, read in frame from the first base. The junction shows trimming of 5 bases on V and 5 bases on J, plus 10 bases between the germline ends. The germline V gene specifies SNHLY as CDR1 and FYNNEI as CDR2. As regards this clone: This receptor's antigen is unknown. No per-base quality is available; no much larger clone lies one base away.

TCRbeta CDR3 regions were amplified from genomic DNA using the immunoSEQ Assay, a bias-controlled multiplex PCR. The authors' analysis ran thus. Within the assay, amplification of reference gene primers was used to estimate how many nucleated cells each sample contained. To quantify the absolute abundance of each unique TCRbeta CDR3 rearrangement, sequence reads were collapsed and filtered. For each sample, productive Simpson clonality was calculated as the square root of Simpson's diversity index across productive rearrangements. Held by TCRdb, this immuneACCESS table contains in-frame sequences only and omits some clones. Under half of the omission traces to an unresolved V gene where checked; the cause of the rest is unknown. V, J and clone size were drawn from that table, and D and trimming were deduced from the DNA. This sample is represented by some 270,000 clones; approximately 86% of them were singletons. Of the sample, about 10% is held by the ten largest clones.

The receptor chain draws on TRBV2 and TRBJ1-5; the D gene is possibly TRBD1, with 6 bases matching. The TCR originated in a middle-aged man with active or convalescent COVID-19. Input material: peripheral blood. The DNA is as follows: TGTGCCAGCAGTAAGTCAGGGGATCAGCCCCAGCATTTT. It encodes CASSKSGDQPQHF. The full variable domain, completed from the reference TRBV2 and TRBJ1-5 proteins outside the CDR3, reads EPEVTQTPSHQVTQMGQEVILRCVPISNHLYFYWYRQILGQKVEFLVSFYNNEISEKSEIFDDQFSVERPDGSNFTLKIRSTKLEDSAMYFCASSKSGDQPQHFGDGTRLSIL.